The 15 T cell receptor beta chains reported below all come from one sample, sequenced in a study of blood T cell repertoires in COVID-19. Method: immunoSEQ multiplex PCR; TCRdb's copy keeps in-frame clones and lacks some. The sample lists around 170,000 clones; roughly 81% were seen once. Sequencing was carried out using peripheral blood. All receptors derive from an elderly woman with COVID-19, enrolled during active disease.

The chain is built from TRBV5-1 and TRBJ2-7; TRBD1 matches at 10 bases. Germline loops: CDR1 SGHRS, CDR2 YFSETQ. The CDR3 is 15 residues long. V lost 0 bases and J lost 4; bases outside the gene matches: 4. The CDR3, as DNA: TGCGCCAGCAGCTTGGCCGCGGGACAGGGGTACGAGCAGTACTTC. Translation: CASSLAAGQGYEQYF.

The chain joins TRBV7-8 to TRBJ1-5, with D maybe TRBD1 (5 bases). The CDR3 runs to 14 residues. Germline-derived CDR1 and CDR2 are SGHVS and FQNEAQ. V gave up 5 bases and J gave up 3 bases, with 11 bases separating them. DNA for the CDR3: TGTGCCAGCAGCCCTGACAGTTTCAATCAGCCCCAGCATTTT. Amino acid sequence: CASSPDSFNQPQHF.

The chain uses TRBV28 and TRBJ2-7; 12 bases match TRBD1. The ends lost 5 bases at V and 5 bases at J; junction bases unmatched: 7. The CDR3 has 15 amino acids. Germline V gene data show CDR1 as MDHEN and CDR2 as SYDVKM. The CDR3: CASSHRGTGGHEQYF. CDR3 DNA sequence: TGTGCCAGCAGTCACCGGGGGACAGGGGGCCACGAGCAGTACTTC.

This clone was counted only a few times. The genes are TRBV11-2 and TRBJ1-6; possible D gene TRBD1, 6 bases. The germline gives CDR1 SGHAT, CDR2 FQNNGV. V was clipped by 3 bases and J by 10 bases, with 13 bases between them. This CDR3 is built from 14 residues. CDR3 sequence reads: CASSLTGSRSPLHF. DNA for the CDR3: TGTGCCAGCAGCTTGACAGGCTCGCGGTCACCCCTCCACTTT.

The chain has TRBV6-5 and TRBJ1-1, with a possible D match to TRBD1 (5 bases). The CDR3 totals 12 residues. Trimming shortened V by 8 bases and J by 5 bases, and 12 bases separated the two germline ends. Germline V gene data show CDR1 as MNHEY and CDR2 as SVGAGI. CDR3 nucleotides: TGTGCCAGCTCGGCAGGGAGGACTGAAGCTTTCTTT. Protein sequence: CASSAGRTEAFF.

The J gene is TRBJ1-2, the V gene TRBV5-1, with a tentative D call TRBD1 (5 bases). The CDR3 runs 13 residues. Trimming removed 7 bases at V and 4 bases at J, with 14 bases between. Germline V lookup: CDR1 SGHRS, CDR2 YFSETQ. The CDR3 bases are TGCGCCAGCCGACAGCCCGAGTCCTATGGCTACACCTTC. It specifies CASRQPESYGYTF.

This chain links TRBV29-1 with TRBJ1-3, with D perhaps matching TRBD1 (6 bases). V gave up 3 bases and J gave up 0 bases, with 12 bases separating them. This CDR3 is built from 15 residues. Germline V gives CDR1 SQVTM, CDR2 ANQGSEA. The CDR3 sequence: CSVDGGGGSGNTIYF. CDR3 nucleotides: TGCAGCGTTGACGGAGGGGGGGGCTCTGGAAACACCATATATTTT.

This chain joins TRBV6-1 and TRBJ1-5; 9 nucleotides match TRBD1. V shed 4 bases and J 0 bases; nucleotides not matched to a gene: 7. CDR1 and CDR2 (germline): MNHNS, SASEGT. CDR3 length: 17 residues. In DNA form, the CDR3 reads TGTGCCAGCAGTGGAGGGACAGGGATAATTAGCAATCAGCCCCAGCATTTT. Protein sequence: CASSGGTGIISNQPQHF.

The gene calls are TRBV10-3 and TRBJ2-1, with TRBD2 as a possible D gene (6 bases). This CDR3 region has 14 residues. The germline gives CDR1 ENHRY, CDR2 SYGVKD. Trimming removed 0 bases from V and 7 bases from J, with 10 bases in between. This CDR3 reads CAISESPDYNEQFF. CDR3 bases: TGTGCCATCAGTGAGTCCCCGGACTATAATGAGCAGTTCTTC.

This chain uses TRBV6-5 with TRBJ2-1; D not resolved. Trimming cost V 5 bases and J 8 bases, with 13 bases left between them. Germline V gives CDR1 MNHEY, CDR2 SVGAGI. The CDR3 totals 13 residues. CDR3 bases: TGTGCCAGCAGTCCGACGCATCGGGATGAGCAGTTCTTC. Amino acids: CASSPTHRDEQFF.

The chain combines TRBV13 with TRBJ1-2, with D perhaps TRBD1 (6 bases). This CDR3 has 14 amino acids. Germline CDR1 reads PRHDT; CDR2 reads FYEKMQ (reference sequence). Trimming took off 5 bases at V and 0 bases at J, with 10 bases between the two ends. CDR3 in DNA: TGTGCCAGCAGCCCGGGACATTCTAACTATGGCTACACCTTC. Translated, it gives CASSPGHSNYGYTF.

This sequence joins TRBV28 and TRBJ2-1; TRBD2 matches 8 bases. Trimming took 3 bases from V and 9 from J; bases not matched to a gene: 16. From germline, CDR1 is MDHEN and CDR2 SYDVKM. This CDR3 is 17 amino acids long. This CDR3 is CASSFDRGGRPGAEQFF. CDR3 nucleotides: TGTGCCAGCAGTTTCGATCGAGGCGGGAGGCCCGGGGCTGAGCAGTTCTTC.

J is TRBJ1-5 and V is TRBV6-1, with D perhaps TRBD1 (5 bases). Germline CDR1 is MNHNS and CDR2 is SASEGT. This CDR3 has 17 amino acids. Trimming cost V 1 base and J 2 bases, with 15 bases left between them. The CDR3 bases are TGTGCCAGCAGTGAAGGCGTGCGGGGGGATGGCAATCAGCCCCAGCATTTT. Translation gives CASSEGVRGDGNQPQHF.

The J gene is TRBJ2-7, the V gene TRBV7-2; 10 bases map to TRBD2. Per the germline V gene, CDR1 is SGHTA and CDR2 is FQGNSA. Trimming took 3 bases from V and 2 from J; bases not matched to a gene: 4. The CDR3 sequence is 15 residues long. Written as DNA, the CDR3 is TGTGCCAGCAGCTTTGCGGGACTAGCGCCCTACGAGCAGTACTTC. Translated, it gives CASSFAGLAPYEQYF. The whole variable domain, filled in from reference TRBV7-2 and TRBJ2-7, reads GAGVSQSPSNKVTEKGKDVELRCDPISGHTALYWYRQSLGQGLEFLIYFQGNSAPDKSGLPSDRFSAERTGGSVSTLTIQRTQQEDSAVYLCASSFAGLAPYEQYFGPGTRLTVT.

The chain couples TRBV18 to TRBJ1-6; 10 nucleotides align to TRBD1. CDR1 and CDR2 from the germline V gene are KGHSH and LQKENI. V lost 3 bases, J lost 6 bases, and 8 bases stayed unmatched. CDR3 size: 17 residues. The CDR3 DNA sequence: TGTGCCAGCTCACCCGGAAGACAGGGGGCGTCTAATTCACCCCTCCACTTT. Protein: CASSPGRQGASNSPLHF. The whole variable domain, remainder taken from reference TRBV18 and TRBJ1-6, is NAGVMQNPRHLVRRRGQEARLRCSPMKGHSHVYWYRQLPEEGLKFMVYLQKENIIDESGMPKERFSAEFPKEGPSILRIQQVVRGDSAAYFCASSPGRQGASNSPLHFGNGTRLTVT.